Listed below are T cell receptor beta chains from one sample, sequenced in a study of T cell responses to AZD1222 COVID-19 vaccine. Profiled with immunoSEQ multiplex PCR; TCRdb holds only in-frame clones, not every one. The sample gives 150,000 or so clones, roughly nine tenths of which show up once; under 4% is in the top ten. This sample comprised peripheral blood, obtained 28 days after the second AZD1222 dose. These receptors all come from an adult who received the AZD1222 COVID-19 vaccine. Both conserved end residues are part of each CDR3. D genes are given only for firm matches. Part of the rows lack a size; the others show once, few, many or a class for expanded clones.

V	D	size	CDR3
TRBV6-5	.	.	CASIERARRTEAFF
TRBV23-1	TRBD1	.	CASSQSRPGQRDQPQHF
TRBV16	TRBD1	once	CASSQWGQANYGYTF
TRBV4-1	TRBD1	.	CASSQFRDSSYEQYF
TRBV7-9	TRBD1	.	CASTPPGPGGGYTF
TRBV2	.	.	CASSVGTPYQPQHF
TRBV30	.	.	CASTTGLYGYTF
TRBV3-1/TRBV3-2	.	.	CASSQVMGAGEQYF
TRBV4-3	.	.	CASSQVPGGHDTQYF
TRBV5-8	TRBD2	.	CASSPLTRQSGGVDTQYF
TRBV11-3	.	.	CASSFSQRWGARDYGYTF
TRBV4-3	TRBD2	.	CASSPWTSGIITDTQYF
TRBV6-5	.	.	CASSLGRDYGYTF
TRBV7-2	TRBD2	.	CASSLAGLAYNEQFF
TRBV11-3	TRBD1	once	CASSLRQGAGEKLFF
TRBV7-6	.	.	CASSLINNEQFF
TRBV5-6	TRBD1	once	CASNLGQGATNEKLFF
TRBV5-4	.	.	CASSLVSRSYNEQFF
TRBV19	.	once	CASSIEGDGTYEQYF
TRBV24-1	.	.	CATSDTTGLMYNEQFF
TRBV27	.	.	CASSFFQRSPLHF
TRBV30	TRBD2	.	CAWSFGGVHPGELFF